This TCR beta chain was documented in a study of memory CD4+ T cells and cytomegalovirus serostatus. Findings and caveats of the study: CD4+ memory repertoires contained about 40% of the roughly 160 reported CMV TCRbeta sequences. Repertoires predicted CMV serostatus with median bootstrapped AUC of about 0.95.

Concerning this clone itself: The antigen is not known.

Original data processing: Out-of-frame sequences were removed, leaving some 2 million distinct TCRbeta sequences. The protocol was immunoSEQ multiplex PCR, while the TCRdb copy is restricted to in-frame clones and leaves out a portion. Clone size and V and J calls were adopted from that table, with D and trimming inferred from the DNA. The profile covers about 60,000 clones, with more than 70% appearing a single time and 0.75% to 0.9% taken by the ten largest. This CDR3 comprises 14 residues. Trimming left V 5 bases short and J 0 bases short, with 10 bases between. CDR1 SQVTM and CDR2 ANQGSEA come from the germline V gene. The sort gate was single viable CD3+CD4+CD8-CD45RO+ cells for memory CD4+ T cells. Donors' CMV status reflects serum IgG against pp150, pp28, p38, p52.

This chain connects TRBV29-1 to TRBJ2-2; D unresolved. The sequence was collected from an adult in good health and CMV-seronegative. The sample taken for sequencing was memory CD4+ T cells from blood. CDR3 nucleotides: TGCAGCGTTCGGCCATCTACGAACACCGGGGAGCTGTTTTTT. Protein: CSVRPSTNTGELFF.